This is a list of T cell receptor beta chains from one sample in a study of cytomegalovirus exposure and HLA in healthy donors. TCRdb keeps only in-frame clones here, not all; method: immunoSEQ multiplex PCR. In the table there are under 200,000 clones, roughly 77% of which are singletons. The sequenced material came from PBMCs. All receptors derive from a male donor in good health and CMV-seronegative. Each CDR3 is given with its conserved first and last residue. A D gene is named only where the DNA matches it firmly. Expanded clones get a size class; other rows say once, few or many, or leave the size out.

d_gene	v_gene	abundance	j_gene	CDR3aa
TRBD2	TRBV14	.	TRBJ2-1	CASSQVGGNNEQFF
.	TRBV18	.	TRBJ1-5	CASSVRGRDDQPQHF
.	TRBV2	.	TRBJ2-6	CASSRGGGANVLTF
.	TRBV4-2	.	TRBJ2-3	CASSTRGVSSTDTQYF
.	TRBV5-5	.	TRBJ1-3	CASRLRSSGNTIYF
TRBD2	TRBV5-1	.	TRBJ2-5	CSGRGGRETQYF
.	TRBV2	.	TRBJ1-1	CASRDMNTEAFF
.	TRBV5-1	.	TRBJ1-2	CASREAGDYGYTF
TRBD2	TRBV7-8	.	TRBJ2-1	CASSPWTSGLIRRNEQFF
.	TRBV5-6	.	TRBJ1-4	CASSSDTWEKLFF
.	TRBV7-8	.	TRBJ2-7	CASSGKGKGNEQYF
.	TRBV5-1	.	TRBJ2-2	CASSFMGADGELFF
.	TRBV11-1	few	TRBJ2-7	CASSLSPGWRDSYEQYF
.	TRBV6-1	few	TRBJ1-1	CASSVMNTEAFF
.	TRBV4-2	.	TRBJ2-7	CASSLNGGALNEQYF
.	TRBV19	.	TRBJ2-1	CASSRQSSGVSSYNEQFF
TRBD2	TRBV2	once	TRBJ2-7	CASDLSGISGSYEQYF
TRBD2	TRBV7-2	.	TRBJ2-7	CASSRWGGAGEQYF
TRBD1	TRBV9	.	TRBJ1-5	CASSVWTGPRPQHF
.	TRBV5-5	once	TRBJ1-6	CASSTRVLNNSPLHF
TRBD1	TRBV6-1	.	TRBJ2-3	CASSVRDRGLDTQYF
.	TRBV28	.	TRBJ1-1	CASSEPGGENTEAFF